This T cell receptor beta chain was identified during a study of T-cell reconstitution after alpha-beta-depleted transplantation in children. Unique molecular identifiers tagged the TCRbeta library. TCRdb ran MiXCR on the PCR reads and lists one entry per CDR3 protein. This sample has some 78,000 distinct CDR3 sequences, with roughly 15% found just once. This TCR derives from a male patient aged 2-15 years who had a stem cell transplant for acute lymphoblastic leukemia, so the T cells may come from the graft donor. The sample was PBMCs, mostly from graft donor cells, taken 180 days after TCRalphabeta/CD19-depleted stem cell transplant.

The CDR3 nucleotides are TGTGCCAGCAGCCCCCGACCCTCGAACACTGAAGCTTTCTTT. It encodes CASSPRPSNTEAFF. The chain carries TRBV28 and TRBJ1-1, with D unresolved. V was cut by 6 bases and J by 1 base, with 12 bases left in between. The CDR3 totals 14 residues. CDR1 and CDR2 (germline): MDHEN, SYDVKM. Variable domain in full (rest from reference TRBV28 and TRBJ1-1): DVKVTQSSRYLVKRTGEKVFLECVQDMDHENMFWYRQDPGLGLRLIYFSYDVKMKEKGDIPEGYSVSREKKERFSLILESASTNQTSMYLCASSPRPSNTEAFFGQGTRLTVV.